Following are 9 T cell receptor beta chains from one sample sequenced in a study of Graves' ophthalmopathy and Graves' hyperthyroidism. RNA transcripts yielded amplified TCR beta CDR3 regions. The library came from an HTBI-primed first-round RT-PCR and a second-round multiplex PCR. TCRdb re-analysed the multiplex PCR reads in MiXCR, keeping a single row per CDR3 protein. The data hold about half a million distinct CDR3 sequences, with approximately 15% observed a single time. The sequenced material came from blood. The receptor set was obtained from a young woman with Graves' ophthalmopathy.

This clonotype has more than one count but fewer than ten. The chain recombines TRBV5-4 with TRBJ1-1; 7 bases match TRBD1. Germline lookup yields CDR1 SGHNT and CDR2 YYREEE (reference sequence). Germline trimming cut 0 bases from V and 0 bases from J; bases unmatched to any gene: 5. CDR3 length: 16 residues. The CDR3 DNA reads TGTGCCAGCAGCTTGGACACCCAGGGGGTGAACACTGAAGCTTTCTTT. Encoded protein: CASSLDTQGVNTEAFF.

The chain couples TRBV7-2 to TRBJ1-2; the D is unclear. This CDR3 is built from 12 residues. Germline V CDR1 and CDR2: SGHTA, FQGNSA. V was clipped by 5 bases and J by 4 bases, with 8 bases between them. CDR3 nucleotides: TGTGCCAGCAGCAGTACAAGCTATGGCTACACCTTC. The encoded protein is CASSSTSYGYTF. Full variable domain (outside the CDR3, taken from reference TRBV7-2 and TRBJ1-2): GAGVSQSPSNKVTEKGKDVELRCDPISGHTALYWYRQSLGQGLEFLIYFQGNSAPDKSGLPSDRFSAERTGGSVSTLTIQRTQQEDSAVYLCASSSTSYGYTFGSGTRLTVV.

The chain combines TRBV12-3 or TRBV12-4 with TRBJ1-6, with 8 positions matching TRBD1. Germline trimming cut 5 bases from V and 9 bases from J; bases unmatched to any gene: 3. The CDR3 contains 13 residues. CDR3 in amino acids: CASSGQGGSPLHF. As DNA, the CDR3 is TGTGCCAGCAGTGGACAGGGAGGTTCACCCCTCCACTTT.

This clonotype was counted many times. The chain uses TRBV20-1 and TRBJ2-5, with no clear D. Germline CDR1 is DFQATT and CDR2 is SNEGSKA (reference sequence). V gave up 2 bases and J gave up 1 base, with 5 bases separating them. The CDR3 is 12 amino acids. CDR3 nucleotide sequence: TGCAGTGCTAGATCCAGCCAAGAGACCCAGTACTTC. Protein: CSARSSQETQYF.

This clonotype was seen many times. The V call is TRBV12-3 or TRBV12-4, the J call TRBJ2-7; 9 positions match TRBD2. The trim removed 3 bases at V and 5 bases at J, leaving 17 bases unmatched. This CDR3 has 18 amino acids. In DNA form, the CDR3 reads TGTGCCAGCAGTTTCGAAAGACTGGCGGGAGGGCCCAGCCACGAGCAGTACTTC. This codes for CASSFERLAGGPSHEQYF.

This clonotype has just a few counts. The chain links TRBV7-9 to TRBJ1-1; no definite D call. The CDR3 length is 11 residues. Germline CDR1 reads SEHNR; CDR2 reads FQNEAQ (reference sequence). Trimming left V 5 bases short and J 7 bases short, with 8 bases between. The CDR3 nucleotides read TGTGCCAGCAGCCAACGTTATGAAGCTTTCTTT. It encodes CASSQRYEAFF.

This clonotype was recorded at least ten times. The V call is TRBV7-9, the J call TRBJ1-2; D not resolved. CDR1 and CDR2 from the germline V gene are SEHNR and FQNEAQ (reference sequence). The CDR3 has 15 residues. Deletions cut 1 base from V and 2 bases from J, with 11 bases between. The DNA of the CDR3 is TGTGCCAGCAGCTTAGGGGCCAAGGGAAACTATGGCTACACCTTC. It codes for CASSLGAKGNYGYTF.

This clonotype was counted ten times or more. This CDR3 reads CASSLLRTETQYF. CDR3 DNA sequence: TGTGCCAGCAGTCTACTCAGGACGGAGACCCAGTACTTC. The rearrangement links TRBV28 to TRBJ2-5; D is uncertain. V was clipped by 5 bases and J by 5 bases, with 12 bases between them. Germline V gives CDR1 MDHEN, CDR2 SYDVKM. There are 13 residues in the CDR3.

In this sample, this clonotype turned up many times. V and J are TRBV10-2 and TRBJ1-5; 7 nucleotides align to TRBD1. Trimming cost V 6 bases and J 7 bases; bases outside gene matches: 15. Germline CDR1 reads WSHSY; CDR2 reads SAAADI. This CDR3 has 16 residues. CDR3 in amino acids: CASSPLGRGNEQPQHF. The DNA of the CDR3 is TGCGCCAGCAGCCCTTTGGGCAGGGGGAATGAGCAGCCCCAGCATTTT.